This paragraph covers one T cell receptor beta chain sequence. The protocol was immunoSEQ multiplex PCR, while the TCRdb copy is restricted to in-frame clones and leaves out a portion. The table has some 55,000 clones, 75% to 95% seen once; the top ten hold roughly 1.2%. CDR1 is SGHTA, CDR2 FQGNSA, per germline. Trimming stripped 5 bases from V and 0 bases from J, with 11 bases between. This CDR3 contains 15 residues. This sample was taken from a study of T cell changes during pregnancy in multiple sclerosis. The chain joins TRBV7-2 to TRBJ1-3; D might be TRBD1 (5 bases). The origin of this receptor is a female donor in good health, enrolled as a control in a pregnancy study. Sequencing used peripheral blood, obtained after pregnancy. CDR3 bases: TGTGCCAGCAGCCGCACGGGACTCTCTGGAAACACCATATATTTT. The encoded protein is CASSRTGLSGNTIYF.